Described below is a single T cell receptor beta chain sequence and its context. Its antigen target is currently unknown. No qualities accompany the bases; no much larger clone lies one base away. The data stem from a study of blood T cell repertoires in COVID-19 (dated by TCRdb to 2018 to 2021). Looking at the study overall: Collaborator samples came from the United States, Italy and Spain and covered acute and convalescent phases of COVID-19. Deeply sampled blood TCRbeta repertoires from subjects exposed to, actively infected with, or recovered from COVID-19 were included in the dataset. Where HLA class I and class II types were available, the types were taken from metadata supplied by the sample provider, not from assay-based typing. A freely available public database, intended as a resource for researchers studying the immune response to SARS-CoV-2, is where the repertoires were released. The sample metadata nearly always contained a de-identified subject ID, COVID-19 status, age in years and sex. The material from the prospective study consisted of cDNA or gDNA derived from T cells, B-cell-depleted T cells, or PBMCs. The samples were drawn from the first 160 participants of the ongoing ImmuneRACE study and from 950 to 1,500 subjects provided by 6 global collaborators. The paper as a whole reports these results and caveats: Clinical and demographic metadata were provided uncurated, with the amount varying by source and participant.

Reading the germline V gene gives CDR1 SGHNT and CDR2 YENEEA. The CDR3 runs 14 residues from the cysteine to the phenylalanine. CDR3 DNA only is kept here, 42 bases in frame from base 1. V gives up 8 bases and J gives up 5 bases, and the segment between their germline ends measures 17 bases. Whole blood was collected in K2EDTA tubes by collaborating institutions according to the institutions' own protocols. For TCRbeta analysis, collaborators shipped samples in one of three forms: frozen whole blood, isolated PBMCs, or DNA extracted from either of those sample types. TCRbeta CDR3 regions were amplified from genomic DNA using the immunoSEQ Assay, a bias-controlled multiplex PCR. In the original analysis: Within the assay, amplification of reference gene primers was used to estimate how many nucleated cells each sample contained. To quantify the absolute abundance of each unique TCRbeta CDR3 rearrangement, sequence reads were collapsed and filtered. For each sample, productive Simpson clonality was calculated as the square root of Simpson's diversity index over productive rearrangements. Here the immuneACCESS table is served through TCRdb, limited to in-frame sequences with V and J called. Missing clones are a known gap in these copies; in checked studies unresolved V genes cover under half, and the rest lacks a known reason. Clonal size and the V and J genes are those of that table, whereas D and trimming came from the DNA. The sample table holds roughly 130,000 clones, of which more than 60% were seen once. The ten largest clonotypes hold under 15% of the sample.

This receptor was taken from an older man with acute or convalescent COVID-19. The sample consisted of peripheral blood. The chain joins TRBV11-3 to TRBJ2-3; the D gene remains uncertain. The nucleotides are TGTGCCAGCGGGCCAGGTAAAGTTGGAGATACGCAGTATTTT. It encodes CASGPGKVGDTQYF.